This T cell receptor (beta chain) was identified in a study of blood T cell repertoires in COVID-19. Study at large: COVID-19 samples, acute and convalescent, were from the United States, Italy and Spain. T cells, B-cell-depleted T cells, or PBMCs supplied cDNA or gDNA.

V shed 5 bases and J shed 5 bases, with 10 bases lying between them. CDR1 and CDR2 (germline): SGHAT, FQDESV (reference sequence). The CDR3 has 13 residues. How the authors handled the data: Quantification of nucleated cells was approximated via reference gene primer amplification. TCRdb's copy holds only in-frame clones and misses some; the assay was immunoSEQ multiplex PCR. D and trimming were read from the DNA, whereas the V and J calls and clone size are those reported in that table. The sample holds about 310,000 clones, 87% seen once. This receptor was identified in a man aged 50 or older with active or convalescent COVID-19. What was sequenced was peripheral blood. The chain couples TRBV11-1 to TRBJ1-5; D is unresolved. The CDR3, as DNA: TGTGCCAGCAGCGCTAGGAGGGATCAGCCCCAGCATTTT. It codes for CASSARRDQPQHF.